The 3 T cell receptor beta chains reported below all come from one sample, sequenced in a study of T cells after yellow fever vaccination. MiXCR, applied by TCRdb to the 5' RACE reads, yields one record per CDR3 protein. The table includes under 250,000 distinct CDR3 sequences, approximately 3.2% detected once. Here the sequenced sample was CD4+ T cells sorted from PBMCs, taken 10 days after the yellow fever booster vaccination. The receptors stem from a man between 18 and 35 years old who received the YFV17D yellow fever vaccine.

The chain carries TRBV6-1 and TRBJ2-3, with D uncertain. The CDR3 is 15 amino acids. V shed 6 bases and J shed 3 bases, with 16 bases lying between them. Per the germline V gene, CDR1 is MNHNS and CDR2 is SASEGT. CDR3 coding DNA: TGTGCCAGCAGCACCAACCCCCTCGAGACAGATACGCAGTATTTT. Translating gives CASSTNPLETDTQYF.

This clonotype was seen many times. V and J are TRBV12-3 or TRBV12-4 and TRBJ2-1; perhaps TRBD2 as D (7 bases). Trimming pared 10 bases from V and 6 bases from J, leaving 22 bases between. The CDR3 runs 15 residues. This chain's CDR3 is CATSPLTAGANEQFF. For the CDR3, the DNA is TGTGCCACCTCACCCCTGACGGCGGGGGCCAATGAGCAGTTCTTC.

This chain links TRBV29-1 with TRBJ1-4; D may be TRBD1 (5 bases). Per the germline V gene, CDR1 is SQVTM and CDR2 is ANQGSEA. The CDR3 totals 15 residues. Trimming removed 8 bases from V and 8 bases from J, with 24 bases in between. The CDR3 DNA is TGCAGCACCTCCCCTTTAGGCAGGGAAGGGGAAAAACTGTTTTTT. Protein: CSTSPLGREGEKLFF.